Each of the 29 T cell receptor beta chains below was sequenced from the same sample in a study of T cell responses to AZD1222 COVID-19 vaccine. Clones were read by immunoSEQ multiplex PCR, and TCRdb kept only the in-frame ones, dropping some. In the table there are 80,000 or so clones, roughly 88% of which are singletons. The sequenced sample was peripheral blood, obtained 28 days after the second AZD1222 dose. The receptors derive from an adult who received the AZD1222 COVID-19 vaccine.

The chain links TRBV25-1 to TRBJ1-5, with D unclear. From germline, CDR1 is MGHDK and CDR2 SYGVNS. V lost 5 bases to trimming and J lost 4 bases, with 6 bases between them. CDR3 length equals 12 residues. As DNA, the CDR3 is TGTGCCAGCAGTTTAGGGAATCAGCCCCAGCATTTT. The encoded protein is CASSLGNQPQHF.

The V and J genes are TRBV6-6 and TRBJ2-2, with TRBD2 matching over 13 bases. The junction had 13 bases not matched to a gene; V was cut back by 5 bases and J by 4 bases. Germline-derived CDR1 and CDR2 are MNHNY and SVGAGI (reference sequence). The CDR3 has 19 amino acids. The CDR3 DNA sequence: TGTGCCAGCAGTCGGGGGGGACCGGGACTAGCGGGGCCCACCGGGGAGCTGTTTTTT. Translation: CASSRGGPGLAGPTGELFF.

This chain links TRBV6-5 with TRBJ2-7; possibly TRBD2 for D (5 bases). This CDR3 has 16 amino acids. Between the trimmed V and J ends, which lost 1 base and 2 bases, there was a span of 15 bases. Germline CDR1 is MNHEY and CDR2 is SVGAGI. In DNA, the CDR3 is TGTGCCAGCAGTTACTGGGAAGGAAAGAGGGCCTACGAGCAGTACTTC. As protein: CASSYWEGKRAYEQYF.

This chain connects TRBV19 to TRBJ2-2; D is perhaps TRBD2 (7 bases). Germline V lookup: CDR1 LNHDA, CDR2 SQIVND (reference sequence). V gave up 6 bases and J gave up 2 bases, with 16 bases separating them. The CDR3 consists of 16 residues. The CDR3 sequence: CASRHPGGANTGELFF. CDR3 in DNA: TGTGCCAGTAGACACCCTGGGGGGGCCAACACCGGGGAGCTGTTTTTT.

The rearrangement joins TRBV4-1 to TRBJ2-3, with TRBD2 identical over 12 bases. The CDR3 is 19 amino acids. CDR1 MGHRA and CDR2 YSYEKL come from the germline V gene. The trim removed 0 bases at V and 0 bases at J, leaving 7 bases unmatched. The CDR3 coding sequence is TGCGCCAGCAGCCAAGAAAATGCGGGACTAGCGGGTAGCACAGATACGCAGTATTTT. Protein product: CASSQENAGLAGSTDTQYF.

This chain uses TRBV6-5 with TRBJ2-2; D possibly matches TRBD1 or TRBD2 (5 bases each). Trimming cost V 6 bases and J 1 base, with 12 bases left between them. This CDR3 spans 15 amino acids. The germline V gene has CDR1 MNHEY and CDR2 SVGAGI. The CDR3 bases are TGTGCCAGCAGGTTCCGGGACGGGAACACCGGGGAGCTGTTTTTT. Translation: CASRFRDGNTGELFF.

The CDR3 region has the DNA TGTGCCAGCAGCCAAGATTTACAGGGGGCTGAAAAACTGTTTTTT. It yields the protein CASSQDLQGAEKLFF. The chain carries TRBV4-2 and TRBJ1-4; 9 bases align to TRBD1. CDR1 is LGHNA and CDR2 is YNFKEQ in the germline V gene. With V trimmed by 0 bases and J by 7 bases, 3 bases remained unmatched. There are 15 residues in the CDR3.

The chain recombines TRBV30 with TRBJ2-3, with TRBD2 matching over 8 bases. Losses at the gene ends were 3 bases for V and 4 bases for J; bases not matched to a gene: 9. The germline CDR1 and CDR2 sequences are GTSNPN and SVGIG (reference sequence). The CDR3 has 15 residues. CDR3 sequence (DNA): TGTGCCTGGAGCGAACTTAGCGGGGTGTCAGATACGCAGTATTTT. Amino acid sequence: CAWSELSGVSDTQYF. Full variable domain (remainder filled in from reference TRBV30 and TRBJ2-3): SQTIHQWPATLVQPVGSPLSLECTVEGTSNPNLYWYRQAAGRGLQLLFYSVGIGQISSEVPQNLSASRPQDRQFILSSKKLLLSDSGFYLCAWSELSGVSDTQYFGPGTRLTVL.

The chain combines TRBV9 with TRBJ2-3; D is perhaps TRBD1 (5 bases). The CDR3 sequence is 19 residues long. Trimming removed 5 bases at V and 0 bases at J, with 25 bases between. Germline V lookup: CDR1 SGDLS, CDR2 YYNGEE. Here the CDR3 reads CASSQTVGAGGVSTDTQYF. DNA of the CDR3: TGTGCCAGCAGTCAGACAGTGGGCGCCGGCGGTGTGAGCACAGATACGCAGTATTTT.

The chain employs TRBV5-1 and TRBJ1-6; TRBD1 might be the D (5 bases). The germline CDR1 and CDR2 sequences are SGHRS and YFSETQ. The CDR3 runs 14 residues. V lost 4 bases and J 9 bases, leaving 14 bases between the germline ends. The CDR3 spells CASSGGTAVSPLHF. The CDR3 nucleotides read TGCGCCAGCAGCGGGGGGACCGCCGTTTCACCCCTCCACTTT.

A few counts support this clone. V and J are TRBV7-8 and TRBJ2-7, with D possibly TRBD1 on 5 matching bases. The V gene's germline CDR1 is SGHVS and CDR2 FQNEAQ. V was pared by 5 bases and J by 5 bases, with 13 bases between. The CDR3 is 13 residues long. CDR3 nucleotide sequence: TGTGCCAGCAGCCGGACAATGGGGCACGAGCAGTACTTC. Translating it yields CASSRTMGHEQYF. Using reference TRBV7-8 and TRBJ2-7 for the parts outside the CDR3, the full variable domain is GAGVSQSPRYKVAKRGQDVALRCDPISGHVSLFWYQQALGQGPEFLTYFQNEAQLDKSGLPSDRFFAERPEGSVSTLKIQRTQQEDSAVYLCASSRTMGHEQYFGPGTRLTVT.

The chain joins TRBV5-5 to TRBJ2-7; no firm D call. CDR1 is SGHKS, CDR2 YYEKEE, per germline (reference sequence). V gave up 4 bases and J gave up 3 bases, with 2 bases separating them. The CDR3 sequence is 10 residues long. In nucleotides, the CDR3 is TGTGCCAGCAGCCACTACGAGCAGTACTTC. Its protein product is CASSHYEQYF.

The CDR3: CASSQQQGDTEAFF. The CDR3 DNA follows: TGTGCCAGCAGCCAACAACAGGGCGACACTGAAGCTTTCTTT. The V and J genes are TRBV3-1 (or the pseudogene TRBV3-2) and TRBJ1-1; maybe TRBD1 (6 bases). V was cut by 2 bases and J by 3 bases, with 10 bases left in between. The CDR3 has 14 residues. Germline V gives CDR1 LGHDT, CDR2 YNNKEL (reference sequence).

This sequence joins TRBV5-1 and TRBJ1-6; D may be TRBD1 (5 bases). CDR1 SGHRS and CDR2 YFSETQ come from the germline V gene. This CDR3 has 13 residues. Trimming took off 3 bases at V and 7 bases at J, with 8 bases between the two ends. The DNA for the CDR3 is TGCGCCAGCAGCTCGTACAGGAATTCACCCCTCCACTTT. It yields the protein CASSSYRNSPLHF.

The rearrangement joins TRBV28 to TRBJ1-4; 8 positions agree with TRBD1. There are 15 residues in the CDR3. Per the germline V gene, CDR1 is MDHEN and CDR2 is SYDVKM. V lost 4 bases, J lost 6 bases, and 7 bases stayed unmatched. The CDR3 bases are TGTGCCAGCAGTTACGGGACAGGTCAGCATGAAAAACTGTTTTTT. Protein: CASSYGTGQHEKLFF.

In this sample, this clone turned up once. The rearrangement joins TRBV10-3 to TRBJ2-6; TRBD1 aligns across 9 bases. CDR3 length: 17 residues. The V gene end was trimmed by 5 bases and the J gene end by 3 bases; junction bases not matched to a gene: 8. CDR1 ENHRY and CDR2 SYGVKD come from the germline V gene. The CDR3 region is CAISSRTGEGGANVLTF. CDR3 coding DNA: TGTGCCATCAGTAGTCGGACAGGGGAGGGTGGGGCCAACGTCCTGACTTTC.

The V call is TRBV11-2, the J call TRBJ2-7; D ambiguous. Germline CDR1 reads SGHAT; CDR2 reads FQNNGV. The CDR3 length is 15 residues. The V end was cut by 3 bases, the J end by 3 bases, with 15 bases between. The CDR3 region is CASSFGQASHYEQYF. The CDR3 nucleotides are TGTGCCAGCAGCTTTGGGCAGGCCTCCCACTACGAGCAGTACTTC. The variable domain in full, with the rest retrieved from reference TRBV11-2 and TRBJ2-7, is EAGVAQSPRYKIIEKRQSVAFWCNPISGHATLYWYQQILGQGPKLLIQFQNNGVVDDSQLPKDRFSAERLKGVDSTLKIQPAKLEDSAVYLCASSFGQASHYEQYFGPGTRLTVT.

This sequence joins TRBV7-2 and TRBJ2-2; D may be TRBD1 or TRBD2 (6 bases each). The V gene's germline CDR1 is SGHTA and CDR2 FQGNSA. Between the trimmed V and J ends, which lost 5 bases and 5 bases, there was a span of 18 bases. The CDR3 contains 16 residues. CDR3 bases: TGTGCCAGCAGCCAACTAACAGGGAGGCGAACCGGGGAGCTGTTTTTT. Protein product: CASSQLTGRRTGELFF.

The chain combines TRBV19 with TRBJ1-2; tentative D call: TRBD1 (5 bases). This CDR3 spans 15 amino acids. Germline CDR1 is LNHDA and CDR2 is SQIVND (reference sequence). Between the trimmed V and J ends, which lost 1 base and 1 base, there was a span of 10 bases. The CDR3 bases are TGTGCCAGTAGTATAGCAGGGAGGGTTAACTATGGCTACACCTTC. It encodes CASSIAGRVNYGYTF.

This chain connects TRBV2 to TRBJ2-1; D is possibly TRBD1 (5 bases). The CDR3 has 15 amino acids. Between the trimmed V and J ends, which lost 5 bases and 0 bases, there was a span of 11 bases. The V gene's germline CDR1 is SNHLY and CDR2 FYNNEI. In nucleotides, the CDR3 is TGTGCCAGCAGTCGTGACAGAAACTCCTACAATGAGCAGTTCTTC. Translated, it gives CASSRDRNSYNEQFF.

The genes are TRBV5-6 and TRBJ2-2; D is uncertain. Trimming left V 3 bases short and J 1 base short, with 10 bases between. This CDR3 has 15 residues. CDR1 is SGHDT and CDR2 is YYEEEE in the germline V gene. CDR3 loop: CASSSVSGNTGELFF. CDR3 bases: TGTGCCAGCAGCTCCGTCTCAGGGAACACCGGGGAGCTGTTTTTT.

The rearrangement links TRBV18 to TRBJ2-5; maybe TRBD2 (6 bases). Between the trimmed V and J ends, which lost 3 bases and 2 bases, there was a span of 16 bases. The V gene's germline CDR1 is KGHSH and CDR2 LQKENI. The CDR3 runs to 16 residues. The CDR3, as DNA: TGTGCCAGCTCACCTACGGGGGTAAACCTACAAGAGACCCAGTACTTC. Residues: CASSPTGVNLQETQYF.

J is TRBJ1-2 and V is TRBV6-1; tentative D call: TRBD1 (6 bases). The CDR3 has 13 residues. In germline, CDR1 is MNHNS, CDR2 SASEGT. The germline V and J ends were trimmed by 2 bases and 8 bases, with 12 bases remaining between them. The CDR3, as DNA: TGTGCCAGCAGTGAACTGGGGGCCGGAGGCTACACCTTC. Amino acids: CASSELGAGGYTF.

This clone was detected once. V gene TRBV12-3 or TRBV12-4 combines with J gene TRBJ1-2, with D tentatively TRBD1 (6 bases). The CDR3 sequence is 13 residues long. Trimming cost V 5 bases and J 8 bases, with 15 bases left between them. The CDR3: CASSLNRDVGYTF. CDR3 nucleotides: TGTGCCAGCAGTCTCAACAGGGACGTAGGCTACACCTTC.

CDR3 protein: CASSPLEGGYSGNTIYF. CDR3 coding DNA: TGTGCCAGCAGTCCTCTCGAGGGGGGATACTCTGGAAACACCATATATTTT. The gene calls are TRBV28 and TRBJ1-3; the D gene is possibly TRBD1 (6 bases). Germline V CDR1 and CDR2: MDHEN, SYDVKM. This CDR3 is built from 17 residues. Trimming stripped 5 bases from V and 0 bases from J, with 17 bases between.

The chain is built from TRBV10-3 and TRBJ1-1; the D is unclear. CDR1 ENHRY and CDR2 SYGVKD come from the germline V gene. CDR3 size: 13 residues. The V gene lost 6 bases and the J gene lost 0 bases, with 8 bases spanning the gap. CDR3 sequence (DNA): TGTGCCATCAGCGAAGACATGAACACTGAAGCTTTCTTT. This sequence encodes CAISEDMNTEAFF.

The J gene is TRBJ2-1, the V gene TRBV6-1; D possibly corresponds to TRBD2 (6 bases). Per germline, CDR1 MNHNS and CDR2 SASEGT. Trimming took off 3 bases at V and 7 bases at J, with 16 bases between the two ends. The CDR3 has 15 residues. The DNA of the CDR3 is TGTGCCAGCAGTGAGCCCGGGACTCCGGTTAATGAGCAGTTCTTC. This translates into CASSEPGTPVNEQFF.

The CDR3 protein is CASSLMGLAGFDEQFF. The DNA for the CDR3 is TGTGCCAGCAGCTTAATGGGGTTAGCGGGGTTCGATGAGCAGTTCTTC. This rearrangement joins TRBV7-2 to TRBJ2-1; TRBD2 matches 8 bases. The germline CDR1 and CDR2 sequences are SGHTA and FQGNSA. Trimming removed 2 bases from V and 8 bases from J; junction bases left unmatched: 11. CDR3 size: 16 residues.

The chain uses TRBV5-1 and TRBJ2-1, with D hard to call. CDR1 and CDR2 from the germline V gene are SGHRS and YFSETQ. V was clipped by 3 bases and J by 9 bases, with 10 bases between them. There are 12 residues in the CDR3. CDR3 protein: CASSSDFGEQFF. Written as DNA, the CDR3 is TGCGCCAGCAGCTCCGACTTCGGTGAGCAGTTCTTC.